Described below is a single T cell receptor (beta chain) sequence and its context. This CDR3 is built from 13 residues. V was pared by 2 bases and J by 6 bases, with 10 bases between. CDR1 MGHRA and CDR2 YSYEKL come from the germline V gene. The data originate from a study of patients and donors after allogeneic stem cell transplantation. TCRdb reprocessed the RT-PCR reads with MiXCR, giving one entry per CDR3 protein. The sample contains about 160,000 distinct CDR3 sequences, 30% of which appear only once. The origin of this receptor is a human donor who was either an allogeneic HSCT recipient or a stem cell or donor lymphocyte infusion donor (not recorded which). It is not recorded whose cells these are; they may come from a transplant donor. This sequence joins TRBV4-1 and TRBJ1-2, with D tentatively TRBD1 (6 bases). Sample: blood, either unsorted or a sorted T cell fraction (not recorded which). In nucleotides, the CDR3 is TGCGCCAGCAGCCAAAGGGGGGAGGATGGCTACACCTTC. Amino acids: CASSQRGEDGYTF.